The clone carrying this T cell receptor beta chain was observed at least ten times. Its antigen is still unknown. CDR3 length: 17 residues. CDR1 and CDR2 (germline): SEHNR, FQNEAQ (reference sequence). V lost 6 bases to trimming and J lost 0 bases, with 17 bases between them. This specimen belongs to a study of CD8 T cells in ankylosing spondylitis. Broader study findings: Fewer than ten highly homologous variants made up a TCR beta motif that seemed to typify ankylosing spondylitis blood. Prior work had noted some motif variants in reactive arthritis blood and synovial fluid. Significant enrichment of disease-linked clones was reportedly seen in matched ankylosing spondylitis synovial fluid.

By quantitative 5'-RACE with molecular barcodes, the TCR beta libraries were made. TCRdb passed the 5' RACE reads through MiXCR, listing each CDR3 protein once. Of some 220,000 distinct CDR3 sequences listed, more than 5.5% are singletons. The chain uses TRBV7-9 and TRBJ2-2, with D perhaps TRBD1 or TRBD2 (5 bases each). The material sequenced was blood, either unsorted or a sorted T cell fraction (not recorded which). The source of this sequence is a male donor with ankylosing spondylitis. The CDR3 region is CASRDLSGTANTGELFF. The CDR3 DNA reads TGTGCCAGCAGGGACCTTTCCGGGACGGCGAACACCGGGGAGCTGTTTTTT.